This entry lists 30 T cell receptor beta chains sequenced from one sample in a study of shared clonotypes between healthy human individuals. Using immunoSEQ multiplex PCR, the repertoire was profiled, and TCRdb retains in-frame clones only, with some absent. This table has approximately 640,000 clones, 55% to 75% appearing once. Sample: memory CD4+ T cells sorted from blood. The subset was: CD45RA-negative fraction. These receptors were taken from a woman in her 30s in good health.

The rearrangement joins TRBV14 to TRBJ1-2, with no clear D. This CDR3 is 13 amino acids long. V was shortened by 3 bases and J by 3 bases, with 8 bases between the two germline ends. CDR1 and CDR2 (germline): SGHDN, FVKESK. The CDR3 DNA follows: TGTGCCAGCAGCCACGACCGTGACTATGGCTACACCTTC. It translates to CASSHDRDYGYTF.

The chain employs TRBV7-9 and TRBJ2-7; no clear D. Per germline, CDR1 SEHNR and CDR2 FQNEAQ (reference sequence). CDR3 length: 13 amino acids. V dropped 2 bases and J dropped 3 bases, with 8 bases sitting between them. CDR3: CASSLRTSYEQYF. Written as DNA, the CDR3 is TGTGCCAGCAGCTTACGGACCAGCTACGAGCAGTACTTC.

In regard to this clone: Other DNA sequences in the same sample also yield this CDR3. The CDR3 here is CASSSGRGTDTQYF. The CDR3 bases are TGCGCCTCGTCTAGCGGGAGAGGGACAGATACGCAGTATTTT. The chain has TRBV5-1 and TRBJ2-3; 10 bases agree with TRBD2. V gave up 10 bases and J gave up 3 bases; unmatched junction bases: 8. Germline loops: CDR1 SGHRS, CDR2 YFSETQ. The CDR3 contains 14 residues.

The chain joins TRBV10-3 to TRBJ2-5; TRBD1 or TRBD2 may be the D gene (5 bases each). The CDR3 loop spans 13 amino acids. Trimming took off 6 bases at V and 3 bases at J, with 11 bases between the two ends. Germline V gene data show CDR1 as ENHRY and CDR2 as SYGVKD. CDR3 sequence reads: CAISPGTEETQYF. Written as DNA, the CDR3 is TGTGCCATCAGCCCTGGGACGGAAGAGACCCAGTACTTC.

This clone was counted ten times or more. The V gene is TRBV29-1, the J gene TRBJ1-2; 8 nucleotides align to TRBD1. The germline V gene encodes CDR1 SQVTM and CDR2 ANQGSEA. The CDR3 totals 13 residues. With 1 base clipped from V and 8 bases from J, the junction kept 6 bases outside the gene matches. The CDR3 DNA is TGCAGCGTTGAAGGCAGGGGGCGTGAAGGCTACACCTTC. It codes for CSVEGRGREGYTF. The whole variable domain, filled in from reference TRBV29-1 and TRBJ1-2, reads SAVISQKPSRDICQRGTSLTIQCQVDSQVTMMFWYRQQPGQSLTLIATANQGSEATYESGFVIDKFPISRPNLTFSTLTVSNMSPEDSSIYLCSVEGRGREGYTFGSGTRLTVV.

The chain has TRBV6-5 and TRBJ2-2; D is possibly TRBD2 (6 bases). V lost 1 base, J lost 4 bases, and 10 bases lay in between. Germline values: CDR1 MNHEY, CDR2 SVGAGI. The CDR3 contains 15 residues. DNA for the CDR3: TGTGCCAGCAGTTACTTGTCGGGGGTCACCGGGGAGCTGTTTTTT. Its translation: CASSYLSGVTGELFF.

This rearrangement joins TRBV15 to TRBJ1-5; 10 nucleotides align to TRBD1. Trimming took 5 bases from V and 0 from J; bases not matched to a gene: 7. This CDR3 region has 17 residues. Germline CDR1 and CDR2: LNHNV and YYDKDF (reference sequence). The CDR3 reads CATSGRDRGYSNQPQHF. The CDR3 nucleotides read TGTGCCACCAGCGGCCGGGACAGGGGATATAGCAATCAGCCCCAGCATTTT.

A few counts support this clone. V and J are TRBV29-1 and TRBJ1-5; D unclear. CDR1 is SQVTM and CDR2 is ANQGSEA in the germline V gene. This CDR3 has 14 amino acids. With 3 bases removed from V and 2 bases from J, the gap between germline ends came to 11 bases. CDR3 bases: TGCAGCGTTGAGACTCGGGTAGGCAATCAGCCCCAGCATTTT. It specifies CSVETRVGNQPQHF.

CDR3 region: CASRIGTTRNTEAFF. DNA of the CDR3: TGTGCCAGCAGGATTGGGACAACCCGGAACACTGAAGCTTTCTTT. This chain uses TRBV2 with TRBJ1-1; the D gene is possibly TRBD1 (6 bases). This CDR3 region has 15 residues. Germline V gene lookup returns CDR1 SNHLY and CDR2 FYNNEI. Between the trimmed V and J ends, which lost 6 bases and 1 base, there was a span of 15 bases.

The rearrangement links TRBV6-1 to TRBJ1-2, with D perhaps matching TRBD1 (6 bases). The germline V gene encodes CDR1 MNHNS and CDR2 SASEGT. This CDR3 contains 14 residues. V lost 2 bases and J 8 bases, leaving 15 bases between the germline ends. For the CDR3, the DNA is TGTGCCAGCAGTGAACTGGACAGATCGTCGGGCTACACCTTC. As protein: CASSELDRSSGYTF.

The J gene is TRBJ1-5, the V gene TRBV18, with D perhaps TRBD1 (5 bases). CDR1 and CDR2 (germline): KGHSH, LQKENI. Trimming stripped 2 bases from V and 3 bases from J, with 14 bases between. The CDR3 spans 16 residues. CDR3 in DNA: TGTGCCAGCTCACCAGGGGTGGCAGGGCCCAATCAGCCCCAGCATTTT. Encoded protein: CASSPGVAGPNQPQHF. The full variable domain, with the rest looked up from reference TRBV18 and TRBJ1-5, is NAGVMQNPRHLVRRRGQEARLRCSPMKGHSHVYWYRQLPEEGLKFMVYLQKENIIDESGMPKERFSAEFPKEGPSILRIQQVVRGDSAAYFCASSPGVAGPNQPQHFGDGTRLSIL.

The CDR3 spells CASSPRIQETQYF. CDR3 sequence (DNA): TGCGCCAGCAGCCCTAGGATCCAAGAGACCCAGTACTTC. V gene TRBV4-1 combines with J gene TRBJ2-5; no clear D. V lost 4 bases to trimming and J lost 1 base, with 7 bases between them. Germline V gene data show CDR1 as MGHRA and CDR2 as YSYEKL. The CDR3 loop spans 13 amino acids.

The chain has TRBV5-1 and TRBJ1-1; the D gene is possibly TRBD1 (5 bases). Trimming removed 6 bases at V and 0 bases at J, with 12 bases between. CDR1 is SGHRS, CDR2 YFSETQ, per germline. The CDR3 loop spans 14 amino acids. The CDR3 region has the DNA TGCGCCAGCACCACTGGGACGATGAACACTGAAGCTTTCTTT. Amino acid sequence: CASTTGTMNTEAFF.

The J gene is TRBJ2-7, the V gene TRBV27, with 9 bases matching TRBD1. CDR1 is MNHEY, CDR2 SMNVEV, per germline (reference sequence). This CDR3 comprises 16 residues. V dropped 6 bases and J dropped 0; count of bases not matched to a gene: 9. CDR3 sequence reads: CASSLQGTGSSYEQYF. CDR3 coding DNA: TGTGCCAGCAGCCTTCAGGGGACAGGGTCCTCCTACGAGCAGTACTTC.

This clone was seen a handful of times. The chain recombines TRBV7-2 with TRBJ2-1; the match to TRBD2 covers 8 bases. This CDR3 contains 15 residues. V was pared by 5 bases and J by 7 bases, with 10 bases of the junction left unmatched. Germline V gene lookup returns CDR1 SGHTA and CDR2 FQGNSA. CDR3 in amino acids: CASSRVVLAANEQFF. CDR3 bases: TGTGCCAGCAGCCGAGTCGTACTAGCGGCGAATGAGCAGTTCTTC.

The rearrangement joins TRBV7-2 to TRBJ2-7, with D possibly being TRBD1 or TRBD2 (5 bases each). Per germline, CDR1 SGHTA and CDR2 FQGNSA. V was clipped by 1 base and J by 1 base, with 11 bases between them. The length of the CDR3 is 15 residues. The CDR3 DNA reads TGTGCCAGCAGCTTAGGGGACCCCGCGTCCTACGAGCAGTACTTC. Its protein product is CASSLGDPASYEQYF.

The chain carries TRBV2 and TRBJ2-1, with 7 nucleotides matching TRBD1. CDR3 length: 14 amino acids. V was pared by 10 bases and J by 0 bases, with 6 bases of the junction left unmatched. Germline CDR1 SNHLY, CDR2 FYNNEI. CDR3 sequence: CANKQGTSYNEQFF. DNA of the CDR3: TGTGCCAACAAACAGGGGACCTCCTACAATGAGCAGTTCTTC. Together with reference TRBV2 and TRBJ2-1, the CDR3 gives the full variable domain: EPEVTQTPSHQVTQMGQEVILRCVPISNHLYFYWYRQILGQKVEFLVSFYNNEISEKSEIFDDQFSVERPDGSNFTLKIRSTKLEDSAMYFCANKQGTSYNEQFFGPGTRLTVL.

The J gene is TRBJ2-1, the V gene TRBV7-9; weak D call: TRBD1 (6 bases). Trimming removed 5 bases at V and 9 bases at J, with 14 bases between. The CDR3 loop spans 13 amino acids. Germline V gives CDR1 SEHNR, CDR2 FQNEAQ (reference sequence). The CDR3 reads CASSRTGFGEQFF. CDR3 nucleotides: TGTGCCAGCAGCCGCACAGGGTTTGGTGAGCAGTTCTTC.

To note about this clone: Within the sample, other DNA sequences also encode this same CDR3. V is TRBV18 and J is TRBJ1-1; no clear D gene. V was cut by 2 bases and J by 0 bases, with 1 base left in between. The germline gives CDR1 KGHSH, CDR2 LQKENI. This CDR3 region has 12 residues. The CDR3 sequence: CASSPMNTEAFF. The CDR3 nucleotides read TGTGCCAGCTCACCAATGAACACTGAAGCTTTCTTT.

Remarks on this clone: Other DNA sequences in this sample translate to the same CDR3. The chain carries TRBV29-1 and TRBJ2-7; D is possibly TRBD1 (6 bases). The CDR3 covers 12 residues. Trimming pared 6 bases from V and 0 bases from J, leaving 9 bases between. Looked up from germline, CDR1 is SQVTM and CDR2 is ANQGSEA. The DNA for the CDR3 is TGCAGCGTCCGGGACAACTCCTACGAGCAGTACTTC. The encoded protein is CSVRDNSYEQYF.

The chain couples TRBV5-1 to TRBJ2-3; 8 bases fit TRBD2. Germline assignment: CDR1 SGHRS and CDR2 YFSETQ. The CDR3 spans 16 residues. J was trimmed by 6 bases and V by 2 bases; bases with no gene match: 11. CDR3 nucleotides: TGCGCCAGCAGCTTAGGACCGGGCGGGGGGCAGGATACGCAGTATTTT. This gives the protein CASSLGPGGGQDTQYF.

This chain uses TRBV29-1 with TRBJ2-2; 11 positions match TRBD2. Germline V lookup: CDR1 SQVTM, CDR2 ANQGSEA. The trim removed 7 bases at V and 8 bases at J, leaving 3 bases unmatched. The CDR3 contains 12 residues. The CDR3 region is CSGWTSGGELFF. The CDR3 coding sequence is TGCAGCGGATGGACTAGCGGGGGGGAGCTGTTTTTT.

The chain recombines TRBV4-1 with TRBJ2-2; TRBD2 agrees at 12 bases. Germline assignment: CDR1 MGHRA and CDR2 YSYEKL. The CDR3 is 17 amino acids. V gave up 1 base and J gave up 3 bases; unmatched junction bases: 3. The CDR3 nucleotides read TGCGCCAGCAGCCAAGGGCGACTAGCGGGGGACACCGGGGAGCTGTTTTTT. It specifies CASSQGRLAGDTGELFF.

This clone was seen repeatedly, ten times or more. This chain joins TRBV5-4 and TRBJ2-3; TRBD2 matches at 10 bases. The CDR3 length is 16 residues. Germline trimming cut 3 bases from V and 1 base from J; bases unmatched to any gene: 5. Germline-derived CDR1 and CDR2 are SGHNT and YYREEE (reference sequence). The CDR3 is CASSWAGTSGTDTQYF. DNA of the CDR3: TGTGCCAGCAGCTGGGCCGGGACTAGCGGCACAGATACGCAGTATTTT.

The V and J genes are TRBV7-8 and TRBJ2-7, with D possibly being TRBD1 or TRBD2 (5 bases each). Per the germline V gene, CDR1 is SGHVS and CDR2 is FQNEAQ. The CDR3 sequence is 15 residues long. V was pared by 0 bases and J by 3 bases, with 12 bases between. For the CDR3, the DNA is TGTGCCAGCAGCTTAGCAAGGGACCGAGACTACGAGCAGTACTTC. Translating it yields CASSLARDRDYEQYF.

CDR3 nucleotide sequence: TGTGCCAGCAGTCGGGGGGGGCTGGGCAGATACGAGCAGTACTTC. It translates to CASSRGGLGRYEQYF. The V call is TRBV6-5, the J call TRBJ2-7; 8 nucleotides align to TRBD2. The V segment lost 5 bases and the J segment 4 bases; nucleotides outside the gene matches: 10. The germline V gene encodes CDR1 MNHEY and CDR2 SVGAGI. There are 15 residues in the CDR3.

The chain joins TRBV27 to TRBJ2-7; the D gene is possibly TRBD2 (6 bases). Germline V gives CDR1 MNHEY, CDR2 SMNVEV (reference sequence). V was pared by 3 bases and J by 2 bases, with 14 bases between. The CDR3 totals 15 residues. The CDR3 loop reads CASSFGTLKAYEQYF. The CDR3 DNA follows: TGTGCCAGCAGTTTCGGGACTCTGAAGGCCTACGAGCAGTACTTC.

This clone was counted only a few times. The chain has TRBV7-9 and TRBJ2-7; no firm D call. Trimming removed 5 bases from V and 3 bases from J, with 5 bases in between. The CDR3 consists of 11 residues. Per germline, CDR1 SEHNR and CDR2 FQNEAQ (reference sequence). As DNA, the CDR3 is TGTGCCAGCAGCATAAACTACGAGCAGTACTTC. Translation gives CASSINYEQYF. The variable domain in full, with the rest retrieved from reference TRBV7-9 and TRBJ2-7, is DTGVSQNPRHKITKRGQNVTFRCDPISEHNRLYWYRQTLGQGPEFLTYFQNEAQLEKSRLLSDRFSAERPKGSFSTLEIQRTEQGDSAMYLCASSINYEQYFGPGTRLTVT.

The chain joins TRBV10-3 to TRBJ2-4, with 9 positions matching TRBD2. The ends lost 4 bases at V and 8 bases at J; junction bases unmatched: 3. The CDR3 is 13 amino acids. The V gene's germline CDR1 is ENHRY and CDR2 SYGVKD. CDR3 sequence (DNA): TGTGCCATCAGTGGCGGGAGGGGCGACATTCAGTACTTC. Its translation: CAISGGRGDIQYF.

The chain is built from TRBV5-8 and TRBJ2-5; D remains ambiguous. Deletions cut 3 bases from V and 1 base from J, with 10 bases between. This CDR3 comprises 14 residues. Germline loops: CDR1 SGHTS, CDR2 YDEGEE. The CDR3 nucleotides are TGTGCCAGCAGCTCCGGACGGTTCCAAGAGACCCAGTACTTC. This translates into CASSSGRFQETQYF.